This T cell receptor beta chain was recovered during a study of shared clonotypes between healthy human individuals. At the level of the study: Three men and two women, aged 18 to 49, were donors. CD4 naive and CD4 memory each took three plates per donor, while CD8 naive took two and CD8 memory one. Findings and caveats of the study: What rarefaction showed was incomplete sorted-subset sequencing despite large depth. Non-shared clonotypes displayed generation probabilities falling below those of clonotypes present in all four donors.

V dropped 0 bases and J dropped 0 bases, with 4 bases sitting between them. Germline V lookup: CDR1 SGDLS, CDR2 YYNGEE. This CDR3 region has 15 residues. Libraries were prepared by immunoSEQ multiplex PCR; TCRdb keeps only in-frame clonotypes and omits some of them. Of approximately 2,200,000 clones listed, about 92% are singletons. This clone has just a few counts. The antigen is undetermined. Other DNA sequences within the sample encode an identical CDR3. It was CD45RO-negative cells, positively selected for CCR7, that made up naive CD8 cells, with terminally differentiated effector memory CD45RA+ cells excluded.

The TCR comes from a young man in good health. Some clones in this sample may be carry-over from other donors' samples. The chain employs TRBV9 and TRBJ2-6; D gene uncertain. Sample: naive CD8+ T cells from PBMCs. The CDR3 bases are TGTGCCAGCAGCGTAGGGGGCTCTGGGGCCAACGTCCTGACTTTC. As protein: CASSVGGSGANVLTF.